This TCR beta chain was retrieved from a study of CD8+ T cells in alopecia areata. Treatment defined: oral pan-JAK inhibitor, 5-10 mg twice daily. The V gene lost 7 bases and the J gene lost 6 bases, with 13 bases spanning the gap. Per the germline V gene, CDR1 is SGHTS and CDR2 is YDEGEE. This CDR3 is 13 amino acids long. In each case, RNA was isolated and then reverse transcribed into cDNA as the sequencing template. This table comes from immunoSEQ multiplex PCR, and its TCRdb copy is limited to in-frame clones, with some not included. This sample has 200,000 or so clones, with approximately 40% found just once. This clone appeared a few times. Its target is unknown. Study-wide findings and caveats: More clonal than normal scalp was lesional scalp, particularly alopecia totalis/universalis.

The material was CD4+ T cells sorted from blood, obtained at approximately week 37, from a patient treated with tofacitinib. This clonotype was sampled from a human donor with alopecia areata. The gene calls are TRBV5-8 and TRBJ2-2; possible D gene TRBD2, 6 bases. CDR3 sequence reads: CASSRTGAGELFF. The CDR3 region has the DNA TGTGCCAGCTCCCGAACGGGAGCCGGGGAGCTGTTTTTT. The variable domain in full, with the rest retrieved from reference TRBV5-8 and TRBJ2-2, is EAGVTQSPTHLIKTRGQQATLRCSPISGHTSVYWYQQALGLGLQFLLWYDEGEERNRGNFPPRFSGRQFPNYSSELNVNALELEDSALYLCASSRTGAGELFFGEGSRLTVL.